This T cell receptor (beta chain) came from a study of cytomegalovirus exposure and HLA in healthy donors. Study-level results: A later analysis appeared to link common viral pathogens to several of the most significant clusters.

About this clone: Its cognate antigen is unknown.

This CDR3 is 13 amino acids long. Between the trimmed V and J ends, which lost 2 bases and 9 bases, there was a span of 11 bases. CDR1 is SGHTA and CDR2 is FQGTGA in the germline V gene. The PCR had 60 Vbeta and 13 Jbeta primers. Some clones are missing from TCRdb's copy, which holds only in-frame ones; the method was immunoSEQ multiplex PCR. The sample comprises fewer than 150,000 clones, 74% of which are singletons, and roughly 4.2% rests with the top ten. Sequencing was performed on PBMCs. The source is a woman in her thirties or forties in good health and CMV-seropositive. The chain carries TRBV7-3 and TRBJ2-1; D is undetermined. The CDR3 region has the DNA TGTGCCAGCAGCTTACGAAACTACGGTGAGCAGTTCTTC. Residues: CASSLRNYGEQFF.